The 18 T cell receptor beta chains reported below all come from one sample, sequenced in a study of T cells in Graves' hyperthyroidism and ophthalmopathy. RNA transcripts yielded amplified TCR beta CDR3 regions. HTBI primers drove first-round RT-PCR of the TCR CDR3. TCRdb called the multiplex PCR reads again in MiXCR, with one record for every CDR3 protein. The sample lists 610,000 or so distinct CDR3 sequences, more than 45% occurring once. The sequenced sample was peripheral blood or thyroid tissue (not recorded which). These receptors were taken from a woman aged 18-29 years with Graves' hyperthyroidism.

A few counts support this clonotype. The chain joins TRBV29-1 to TRBJ2-5, with 9 bases that match TRBD1. The CDR3 is 13 amino acids. Germline CDR1 is SQVTM and CDR2 is ANQGSEA. The V gene end was trimmed by 8 bases and the J gene end by 5 bases; junction bases not matched to a gene: 9. CDR3 protein: CSILTGGAETQYF. The DNA of the CDR3 is TGCAGCATCCTGACAGGGGGAGCGGAGACCCAGTACTTC.

The V call is TRBV7-9, the J call TRBJ1-2; 7 nucleotides agree with TRBD1. The CDR3 has 14 amino acids. Germline lookup yields CDR1 SEHNR and CDR2 FQNEAQ (reference sequence). With V trimmed by 5 bases and J by 5 bases, 8 bases remained unmatched. The CDR3 nucleotides are TGTGCCAGCAGCCAGACAGGGCGAGGATATGGCTACACCTTC. Protein sequence: CASSQTGRGYGYTF.

In the case of this clonotype: The junction does not match germline at one end; this may be a read error. The V and J genes are TRBV7-2 and TRBJ2-5, with a tentative D call TRBD2 (5 bases). This CDR3 contains 13 residues. From germline, CDR1 is SGHTA and CDR2 FQGNSA. CDR3 bases: TGTGCCTGGAGAGTCGTGGGAGAAGAGACCCAGCACTTC. This translates into CAWRVVGEETQHF.

This clonotype occurred many times. The rearrangement joins TRBV20-1 to TRBJ2-5, with 9 bases identical to TRBD2. Trimming took 5 bases from V and 2 from J; bases not matched to a gene: 6. Germline V lookup: CDR1 DFQATT, CDR2 SNEGSKA (reference sequence). This CDR3 contains 14 residues. In nucleotides, the CDR3 is TGCAGTGCTCGACTAGCGGAAACTCAAGAGACCCAGTACTTC. Encoded protein: CSARLAETQETQYF.

This clonotype was seen at least ten times. The chain combines TRBV5-1 with TRBJ1-1; 7 bases are a match to TRBD1. This CDR3 is 15 amino acids long. The V gene's germline CDR1 is SGHRS and CDR2 YFSETQ. The V gene end was trimmed by 4 bases and the J gene end by 6 bases; junction bases not matched to a gene: 12. CDR3 nucleotide sequence: TGCGCCAGCAGCGACTTCAGGGGGGTGGCGTCTGAAGCTTTCTTT. Amino acids: CASSDFRGVASEAFF.

This clonotype occurred many times. The J gene is TRBJ2-5, the V gene TRBV7-2, with TRBD2 identical over 9 bases. J gave up 9 bases and V 5 bases, and 16 bases lay outside the gene matches. Per the germline V gene, CDR1 is SGHTA and CDR2 is FQGNSA. The CDR3 has 16 amino acids. CDR3 protein: CASSPGGGRADWSQYF. CDR3 DNA sequence: TGTGCCAGCAGCCCAGGCGGCGGGAGGGCCGATTGGTCCCAGTACTTC.

This chain joins TRBV20-1 and TRBJ2-7; 7 nucleotides match TRBD2. V was pared by 3 bases and J by 6 bases, with 14 bases of the junction left unmatched. This CDR3 has 15 residues. CDR1 and CDR2 from the germline V gene are DFQATT and SNEGSKA (reference sequence). The CDR3 coding sequence is TGCAGTGCTAGCTTAACAGCGGGACTAACCCCCGAGCAGTACTTC. Its translation is CSASLTAGLTPEQYF.

Many counts were recorded for this clonotype. The V and J genes are TRBV6-2 or TRBV6-3 and TRBJ1-5; 8 positions match TRBD1. Germline trimming cut 6 bases from V and 12 bases from J; bases unmatched to any gene: 4. The CDR3 has 11 amino acids. Germline assignment: CDR1 MNHEY and CDR2 SVGEGT. CDR3 sequence reads: CASSATGVQHF. The CDR3 DNA reads as TGTGCCAGCAGCGCGACAGGGGTCCAGCATTTT.

The chain joins TRBV6-5 to TRBJ2-2, with TRBD2 matching over 7 bases. The J segment lost 0 bases and the V segment lost 8 bases, leaving 9 bases of the junction unmatched. Germline loops: CDR1 MNHEY, CDR2 SVGAGI. The CDR3 is 16 residues long. The DNA of the CDR3 is TGTGCCAGCTCACCAGCGCTAGCGGCGAACACCGGGGAGCTGTTTTTT. Translated, it gives CASSPALAANTGELFF.

This clonotype was seen at least ten times. The J gene is TRBJ1-4, the V gene TRBV29-1; D remains ambiguous. Trimming stripped 2 bases from V and 5 bases from J, with 9 bases between. Germline CDR1 is SQVTM and CDR2 is ANQGSEA. The CDR3 spans 13 residues. Written as DNA, the CDR3 is TGCAGCGTTGAATCGGCTGGGAATGAAAAACTGTTTTTT. It encodes CSVESAGNEKLFF.

The sample holds many counts of this clonotype. The rearrangement links TRBV7-8 to TRBJ1-2, with a tentative D call TRBD1 (5 bases). This CDR3 region has 12 residues. In germline, CDR1 is SGHVS, CDR2 FQNEAQ. With 5 bases removed from V and 8 bases from J, the gap between germline ends came to 12 bases. CDR3 in DNA: TGTGCCAGCAGCGCCAGGGCGGGGGGCTACACCTTC. Translation: CASSARAGGYTF.

This chain uses TRBV24-1 with TRBJ1-5; a possible D gene is TRBD1 (5 bases). CDR1 is KGHDR and CDR2 is SFDVKD in the germline V gene. The CDR3 has 15 amino acids. The V end lost 10 bases, the J end lost 0 bases, and 15 bases lay between the germline ends. CDR3 in DNA: TGTGCCACGAACCCAGGACACGATAGCAATCAGCCCCAGCATTTT. Translation gives CATNPGHDSNQPQHF.

The rearrangement links TRBV7-9 to TRBJ1-2; D not certain. V was shortened by 6 bases and J by 6 bases, with 17 bases between the two germline ends. CDR3 length: 14 residues. The germline V gene has CDR1 SEHNR and CDR2 FQNEAQ (reference sequence). The CDR3 DNA sequence: TGTGCCAGCAGTCCTCCTTGGGGTTTGGATGGCTACACCTTC. Protein: CASSPPWGLDGYTF.

This sequence joins TRBV20-1 and TRBJ2-7; 7 nucleotides align to TRBD2. This CDR3 comprises 14 residues. J lost 2 bases, V lost 0 bases, and 4 bases had no gene match. Germline V gene data show CDR1 as DFQATT and CDR2 as SNEGSKA (reference sequence). The CDR3 sequence is CSARDRGSPYEQYF. The CDR3 nucleotides are TGCAGTGCTAGAGATCGCGGGAGTCCCTACGAGCAGTACTTC.

V is TRBV7-9 and J is TRBJ1-2; D not certain. Trimming took 4 bases from V and 3 from J, leaving 12 bases between them. The germline CDR1 and CDR2 sequences are SEHNR and FQNEAQ (reference sequence). The CDR3 length is 14 residues. DNA of the CDR3: TGTGCCAGCAGCTCTCCTTGGGGTGACTATGGCTACACCTTC. Protein: CASSSPWGDYGYTF.

This clonotype was seen repeatedly, ten times or more. The rearrangement joins TRBV24-1 to TRBJ2-5, with D perhaps matching TRBD2 (5 bases). V gave up 1 base and J gave up 1 base, with 6 bases separating them. The CDR3 is 14 amino acids. Looked up from germline, CDR1 is KGHDR and CDR2 is SFDVKD. CDR3 DNA: TGTGCCACCAGTGATTTTCGGGGCCAAGAGACCCAGTACTTC. Translation: CATSDFRGQETQYF.

This clonotype was observed many times. The chain recombines TRBV2 with TRBJ1-1; 10 bases match TRBD1. CDR1 and CDR2 (germline): SNHLY, FYNNEI. J gave up 4 bases and V 2 bases, and 4 bases lay outside the gene matches. This CDR3 contains 15 residues. CDR3 bases: TGTGCCAGCAGTGAAACGTGGGACAGGGGCACTGAAGCTTTCTTT. Amino acid sequence: CASSETWDRGTEAFF.

Ten or more counts support this clonotype. V is TRBV6-5 and J is TRBJ2-7; D is possibly TRBD1 or TRBD2 (5 bases each). V was pared by 3 bases and J by 1 base, with 13 bases between. Germline loops: CDR1 MNHEY, CDR2 SVGAGI. There are 15 residues in the CDR3. The CDR3 spells CASSYTPGRSYEQYF. The CDR3 nucleotides read TGTGCCAGCAGTTATACCCCGGGACGGTCCTACGAGCAGTACTTC.